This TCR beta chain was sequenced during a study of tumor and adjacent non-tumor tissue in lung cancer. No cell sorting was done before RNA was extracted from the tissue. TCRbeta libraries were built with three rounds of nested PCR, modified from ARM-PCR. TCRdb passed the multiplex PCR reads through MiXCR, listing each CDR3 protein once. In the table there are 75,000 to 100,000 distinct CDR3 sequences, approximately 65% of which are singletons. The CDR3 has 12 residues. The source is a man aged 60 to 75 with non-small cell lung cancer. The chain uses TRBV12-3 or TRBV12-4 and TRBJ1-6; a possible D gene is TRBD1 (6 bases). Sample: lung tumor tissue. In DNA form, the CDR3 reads TGTGACAGTAGTTTAGGGGGGACAACTCTCCACTTT. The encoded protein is CDSSLGGTTLHF.